This passage covers 19 T cell receptor beta chains from one sample sequenced in a study of blood T cells in healthy people across ages. Sample-barcoded 5' priming and a J-beta primer mix drove a second PCR of roughly 6 to 12 cycles. Each CDR3 protein gets one entry after TCRdb re-called the 5' RACE reads with MiXCR. Among 1.5 million to 2 million distinct CDR3 sequences listed, around 42% were seen once. Sequenced: blood. These receptors were obtained from a human donor in good health.

The V call is TRBV28, the J call TRBJ1-2; possibly TRBD1 for D (5 bases). V gave up 3 bases and J gave up 8 bases, with 22 bases separating them. Germline V lookup: CDR1 MDHEN, CDR2 SYDVKM. CDR3 length: 16 residues. The chain's CDR3 is CASSLSGSTEWGGYTF. The CDR3 coding sequence is TGTGCCAGCAGTTTGTCCGGGTCGACAGAATGGGGAGGCTACACCTTC.

This clonotype was picked up one time. CDR3 sequence (DNA): TGCGCCAGCAGCCAGGGCCTCGAAGGACGTCGGTACGAGCAGTACTTC. Amino acid sequence: CASSQGLEGRRYEQYF. The J gene is TRBJ2-7, the V gene TRBV4-1; D gene unclear. Looked up from germline, CDR1 is MGHRA and CDR2 is YSYEKL. The CDR3 sequence is 16 residues long. V lost 3 bases, J lost 4 bases, and 19 bases lay in between.

The rearrangement joins TRBV11-1 to TRBJ1-1, with D tentatively TRBD1 (6 bases). CDR3 size: 17 residues. The V gene lost 3 bases and the J gene lost 2 bases, with 19 bases spanning the gap. Germline CDR1 reads SGHAT; CDR2 reads FQDESV (reference sequence). CDR3 loop: CASSFGQIPSLNTEAFF. CDR3 DNA: TGTGCCAGCAGCTTTGGACAGATTCCCTCCCTAAACACTGAAGCTTTCTTT.

The chain links TRBV2 to TRBJ1-1; 7 bases match TRBD1. Germline CDR1 is SNHLY and CDR2 is FYNNEI. The CDR3 totals 14 residues. V dropped 9 bases and J dropped 0; count of bases not matched to a gene: 7. CDR3 amino acids: CARGTVLMNTEAFF. CDR3 nucleotide sequence: TGTGCCAGGGGGACAGTCTTAATGAACACTGAAGCTTTCTTT.

The CDR3 protein is CASSSRVRVGDEQYF. CDR3 nucleotides: TGTGCCAGCAGCTCGCGTGTGAGGGTCGGAGACGAGCAGTACTTC. The chain carries TRBV7-9 and TRBJ2-7; maybe TRBD2 (5 bases). Trimming took off 4 bases at V and 5 bases at J, with 18 bases between the two ends. CDR1 is SEHNR, CDR2 FQNEAQ, per germline (reference sequence). The CDR3 loop spans 15 amino acids.

V and J are TRBV5-1 and TRBJ1-2, with D possibly TRBD1 on 5 matching bases. The CDR3 contains 15 residues. V lost 0 bases, J lost 4 bases, and 13 bases lay in between. Per germline, CDR1 SGHRS and CDR2 YFSETQ. The CDR3 nucleotides read TGCGCCAGCAGCTTGGAGGGCGGGACGACCTATGGCTACACCTTC. As protein: CASSLEGGTTYGYTF.

This chain links TRBV20-1 with TRBJ1-1, with D unclear. The CDR3 consists of 14 residues. From germline, CDR1 is DFQATT and CDR2 SNEGSKA (reference sequence). V was clipped by 6 bases and J by 1 base, with 15 bases between them. The CDR3 sequence: CSAPTTAWNTEAFF. DNA for the CDR3: TGCAGTGCCCCAACCACAGCGTGGAACACTGAAGCTTTCTTT.

In this sample, this clonotype turned up a few times. The chain joins TRBV4-2 to TRBJ2-4, with D tentatively TRBD1 (6 bases). In germline, CDR1 is LGHNA, CDR2 YNFKEQ. V shed 1 base and J shed 13 bases, with 20 bases lying between them. This CDR3 is built from 15 residues. The DNA for the CDR3 is TGTGCCAGCAGCCAAGGGGTAGGGGCAGGGGTAGAGCAGTACTTC. Its translation: CASSQGVGAGVEQYF.

This clonotype was seen more than once but under ten times. The gene calls are TRBV12-3 or TRBV12-4 and TRBJ2-7, with a tentative D call TRBD2 (6 bases). The CDR3 extends over 13 amino acids. Between the trimmed V and J ends, which lost 10 bases and 2 bases, there was a span of 15 bases. The CDR3 nucleotides are TGTGCCACCGCTCTCGGGGGAACCTACGAGCAGTACTTC. Translation: CATALGGTYEQYF.

This chain links TRBV25-1 with TRBJ2-6; D gene unclear. V was cut by 3 bases and J by 0 bases, with 6 bases left in between. CDR1 and CDR2 from the germline V gene are MGHDK and SYGVNS. CDR3 length equals 15 residues. The CDR3 region has the DNA TGTGCCAGCAGTGATCCTAGCTCTGGGGCCAACGTCCTGACTTTC. Its translation is CASSDPSSGANVLTF.

The chain couples TRBV3-1 to TRBJ2-5, with D uncertain. V was pared by 0 bases and J by 7 bases, with 9 bases between. There are 13 residues in the CDR3. Germline V gives CDR1 LGHDT, CDR2 YNNKEL (reference sequence). The CDR3 nucleotides are TGTGCCAGCAGCCAAGAACCCGGGCGGACCCAGTACTTC. Protein product: CASSQEPGRTQYF.

V and J are TRBV20-1 and TRBJ2-1, with TRBD2 matching 8 bases. J was trimmed by 0 bases and V by 4 bases; bases with no gene match: 2. There are 14 residues in the CDR3. Looked up from germline, CDR1 is DFQATT and CDR2 is SNEGSKA (reference sequence). CDR3 DNA: TGCAGTGCTACCGGGACTAGCTCCTACAATGAGCAGTTCTTC. It is translated as CSATGTSSYNEQFF.

V gene TRBV15 combines with J gene TRBJ1-1; D not resolved. The ends were cut back, 0 bases at V and 3 bases at J, with 5 bases in the middle. Germline values: CDR1 LNHNV, CDR2 YYDKDF (reference sequence). CDR3 length: 13 amino acids. The CDR3 DNA reads as TGTGCCACCAGCAGAGACCCTTACACTGAAGCTTTCTTT. Translating gives CATSRDPYTEAFF.

On this clonotype itself: The germline gene is not matched at one end of the junction; a read error may be the cause. V usage is TRBV5-1 and J usage is TRBJ2-1; D is ambiguous. Germline assignment: CDR1 SGHRS and CDR2 YFSETQ. The length of the CDR3 is 14 residues. The CDR3 bases are TGCGCCAGCAGCTTGGAGCAGGTATACAGTGAGCAGTTCTTC. Translated, it gives CASSLEQVYSEQFF.

The V call is TRBV18, the J call TRBJ1-2, with 7 bases identical to TRBD1. CDR3 size: 15 residues. CDR1 KGHSH and CDR2 LQKENI come from the germline V gene. V lost 4 bases, J lost 7 bases, and 12 bases stayed unmatched. CDR3: CASSLQTGLLSGYTF. The CDR3 region has the DNA TGTGCCAGCTCACTCCAGACAGGGTTGTTGAGTGGCTACACCTTC.

This clonotype occurred a few times. The CDR3 region has the DNA TGTGCCAGCAGTTACTCTCCCAAGAACACCAATGAGCAGTTCTTC. Protein: CASSYSPKNTNEQFF. This rearrangement joins TRBV6-2 or TRBV6-3 to TRBJ2-1; D is undetermined. The CDR3 spans 15 residues. Germline lookup yields CDR1 MNHEY and CDR2 SVGEGT. Deletions cut 0 bases from V and 6 bases from J, with 12 bases between.

A few counts support this clonotype. This sequence joins TRBV6-2 or TRBV6-3 and TRBJ2-3; D is ambiguous. The V end lost 10 bases, the J end lost 8 bases, and 22 bases lay between the germline ends. Looked up from germline, CDR1 is MNHEY and CDR2 is SVGEGT. CDR3 size: 14 residues. CDR3: CATKELEVLSTQYF. The CDR3 nucleotides are TGTGCCACGAAAGAATTAGAGGTCCTGAGTACGCAGTATTTT.

V gene TRBV5-1 combines with J gene TRBJ1-2; D may be TRBD1 (5 bases). The CDR3 contains 14 residues. The germline V gene encodes CDR1 SGHRS and CDR2 YFSETQ. V was cut by 1 base and J by 7 bases, with 14 bases left in between. CDR3 residues: CASSLRDAGAGYTF. In DNA, the CDR3 is TGCGCCAGCAGCTTGAGGGACGCGGGAGCTGGCTACACCTTC.

The chain carries TRBV6-5 and TRBJ2-1; 8 bases agree with TRBD1. CDR1 is MNHEY, CDR2 SVGAGI, per germline. The CDR3 covers 15 residues. The trim removed 6 bases at V and 4 bases at J, leaving 8 bases unmatched. CDR3 sequence reads: CASSPQGAGYNEQFF. CDR3 DNA sequence: TGTGCCAGCAGCCCGCAGGGGGCCGGGTACAATGAGCAGTTCTTC.